The rows below give T cell receptor beta chains drawn from one sample of a study of glioma-infiltrating T cells. TCRdb reprocessed the multiplex PCR reads with MiXCR, giving one entry per CDR3 protein. The data hold some 99,000 distinct CDR3 sequences, with 25% to 30% observed a single time. Sequencing was carried out using glioma tissue, nonneoplastic brain tissue, or PBMCs (not recorded which). These receptor sequences come from a human donor with low-grade glioma or glioblastoma, undergoing nonglioma brain surgery, or in good health (not recorded which). Both conserved end residues are part of each CDR3. A D gene is named only where the DNA matches it firmly. Rows may omit the clone size; those that give it use once, few, many or a size class.

TRBV10-3	NA	TRBJ2-5	many	CAIKDSVETQYF	TGTGCCATTAAGGATTCCGTGGAGACCCAGTACTTC
TRBV7-9	TRBD2	TRBJ2-1	NA	CASSQAGPYNEQFF	TGTGCCAGCAGCCAAGCGGGGCCTTACAATGAGCAGTTCTTC
TRBV7-2	NA	TRBJ2-1	many	CASSLVPGYNEQFF	TGTGCCAGCAGCTTAGTACCGGGGTACAATGAGCAGTTCTTC
TRBV9	NA	TRBJ2-5	many	CASSVGNWETQYF	TGTGCCAGCAGCGTTGGGAATTGGGAGACCCAGTACTTC
TRBV4-2	NA	TRBJ2-1	many	CASSQEESQQEQFF	TGTGCCAGCAGCCAAGAAGAGTCGCAACAGGAGCAGTTCTTC
TRBV5-1	NA	TRBJ1-1	NA	CASSFGWTEAFF	TGCGCCAGCAGCTTCGGATGGACTGAAGCTTTCTTT
TRBV20-1	TRBD1	TRBJ1-1	many	CSARDRRGLTEAFF	TGCAGTGCTAGAGATCGGAGGGGGCTCACTGAAGCTTTCTTT
TRBV6-9	NA	TRBJ1-1	NA	CASSYNPNLGTEAFF	TGTGCCAGCAGTTACAATCCGAACCTGGGCACTGAAGCTTTCTTT
TRBV4-3	TRBD1	TRBJ2-7	many	CASSQVWDSYEQYF	TGCGCCAGCAGCCAAGTATGGGACAGCTACGAGCAGTACTTC
TRBV9	NA	TRBJ1-1	NA	CASSVAPSGPEAFF	TGTGCCAGCAGCGTAGCTCCCAGCGGGCCTGAAGCTTTCTTT
TRBV7-2	TRBD2	TRBJ2-3	many	CASSLAPPGGRSTDTQYF	TGTGCCAGCAGCTTGGCCCCGCCGGGAGGAAGGTCCACAGATACGCAGTATTTT
TRBV27	TRBD1	TRBJ2-7	many	CASSLDRGHEQYF	TGTGCCAGCAGCCTGGACAGGGGGCATGAGCAGTACTTC
TRBV6-1	TRBD1	TRBJ1-1	many	CASSLRTGALVEAFF	TGTGCCAGCAGCCTGAGGACAGGGGCCCTGGTTGAAGCTTTCTTT
TRBV20-1	TRBD2	TRBJ2-1	many	CSAHGTSGGAYNEQFF	TGCAGTGCCCACGGGACTAGCGGGGGGGCCTACAATGAGCAGTTCTTC
TRBV6-9	NA	TRBJ2-3	NA	CASSYLRGADTQYF	TGTGCCAGCAGTTACCTGCGTGGGGCAGATACGCAGTATTTT
TRBV7-2	NA	TRBJ2-7	many	CASSLNTASSYEQYF	TGTGCCAGCAGCTTAAATACTGCTAGCTCCTACGAGCAGTACTTC
TRBV7-2	TRBD1	TRBJ1-1	many	CASSTTGGATEAFF	TGTGCCAGCAGCACGACAGGGGGAGCCACTGAAGCTTTCTTT
TRBV7-9	NA	TRBJ2-5	many	CASSMRPGGQETQYF	TGTGCCAGCAGCATGCGCCCGGGCGGCCAAGAGACCCAGTACTTC